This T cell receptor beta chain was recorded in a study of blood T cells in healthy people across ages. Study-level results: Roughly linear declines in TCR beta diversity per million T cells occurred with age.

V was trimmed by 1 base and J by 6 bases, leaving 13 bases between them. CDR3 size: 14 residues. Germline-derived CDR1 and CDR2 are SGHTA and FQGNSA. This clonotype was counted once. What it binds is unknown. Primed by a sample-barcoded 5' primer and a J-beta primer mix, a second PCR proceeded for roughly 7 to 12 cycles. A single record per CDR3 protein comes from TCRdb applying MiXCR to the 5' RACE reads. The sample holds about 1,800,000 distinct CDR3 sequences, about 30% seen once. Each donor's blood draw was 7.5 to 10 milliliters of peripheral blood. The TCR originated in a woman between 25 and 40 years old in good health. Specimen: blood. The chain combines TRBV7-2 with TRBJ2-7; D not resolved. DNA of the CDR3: TGTGCCAGCAGCTTAGGACCGAACGGGCTCGAGCAGTACTTC. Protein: CASSLGPNGLEQYF.